These T cell receptor beta chains were read from a single sample in a study of identical twins. MiXCR, run by TCRdb on the 5' RACE reads, gives a single entry per CDR3 protein. In the table there are about 450,000 distinct CDR3 sequences, less than 20% of which are singletons. Specimen: naive T cells sorted from blood. Receptor source: a man aged 45 to 65 in good health. Both conserved end residues are part of each CDR3. The D gene is left open where the match is weak. The size field is filled for only some rows; it gives once, few, many or a size class.

V gene,clone size,J gene,D gene,CDR3 protein,CDR3 DNA
TRBV9,few,TRBJ2-7,TRBD1,CASSTRDRGNSYEQYF,TGTGCCAGCAGCACACGGGACAGGGGGAACTCCTACGAGCAGTACTTC
TRBV24-1,NA,TRBJ2-1,TRBD1,CATSDAGTGGGNEQFF,TGTGCCACCAGTGATGCCGGGACAGGGGGAGGAAATGAGCAGTTCTTC
TRBV20-1,few,TRBJ2-3,NA,CSARVVGAPDTQYF,TGCAGTGCTAGAGTTGTGGGAGCCCCAGATACGCAGTATTTT
TRBV9,many,TRBJ2-7,NA,CASSVGQSYEQYF,TGTGCCAGCAGCGTAGGACAGTCCTACGAGCAGTACTTC
TRBV27,NA,TRBJ2-2,NA,CASSLSGRPNTGELFF,TGTGCCAGCAGTTTATCGGGACGGCCGAACACCGGGGAGCTGTTTTTT
TRBV29-1,NA,TRBJ1-1,TRBD1,CSAMDRLNTEAFF,TGCAGCGCCATGGACAGGCTGAACACTGAAGCTTTCTTT
TRBV4-3,few,TRBJ2-3,TRBD1,CASSRQGTGSSPDTQYF,TGCGCCAGCAGCCGACAAGGGACAGGGTCGAGCCCAGATACGCAGTATTTT
TRBV20-1,many,TRBJ1-3,NA,CSARGTTGNTIYF,TGCAGTGCTAGGGGCACGACTGGAAACACCATATATTTT
TRBV5-6,NA,TRBJ2-1,TRBD2,CASSWGTSANNEQFF,TGTGCCAGCAGCTGGGGGACTAGCGCCAACAATGAGCAGTTCTTC
TRBV18,many,TRBJ2-7,NA,CASSPGSPGAYEQYF,TGTGCCAGCTCACCAGGGAGTCCCGGGGCCTACGAGCAGTACTTC
TRBV20-1,NA,TRBJ2-7,TRBD1,CSARDNRGTGLEQYF,TGCAGTGCTAGAGATAACCGAGGGACAGGGCTCGAGCAGTACTTC
TRBV27,many,TRBJ2-7,TRBD1,CASRELWDRGHEQYF,TGTGCCAGCAGGGAATTATGGGACAGGGGCCACGAGCAGTACTTC
TRBV29-1,many,TRBJ2-1,NA,CSVRSGYEQFF,TGCAGCGTGAGATCGGGCTATGAGCAGTTCTTC
TRBV10-3,many,TRBJ1-2,TRBD1,CAIKGDSFYGYTF,TGTGCCATCAAGGGGGACAGCTTCTATGGCTACACCTTC
TRBV28,many,TRBJ2-1,NA,CAILQTGTYNEQFF,TGTGCCATCCTTCAGACAGGTACCTACAATGAGCAGTTCTTC
TRBV20-1,few,TRBJ1-6,NA,CSASRDGEKNSPLHF,TGCAGTGCTAGCCGGGACGGAGAAAAAAATTCACCCCTCCACTTT
TRBV20-1,few,TRBJ2-7,NA,CSADRDLSYEQYF,TGCAGTGCTGATCGGGACTTATCCTACGAGCAGTACTTC
TRBV6-2/TRBV6-3,few,TRBJ2-1,TRBD1,CASTDAWDSNEQFF,TGTGCCAGCACCGATGCGTGGGACAGCAATGAGCAGTTCTTC
TRBV5-1,NA,TRBJ2-3,NA,CASSEGTLDTQYF,TGCGCCAGCAGCGAGGGGACTTTGGATACGCAGTATTTT
TRBV29-1,NA,TRBJ2-7,TRBD2,CSVIELAGEQYF,TGCAGCGTCATCGAACTAGCGGGCGAGCAGTACTTC
TRBV12-3/TRBV12-4,once,TRBJ2-1,TRBD1,CASSRNRDRGPYEQFF,TGTGCCAGCAGTCGCAACCGGGACAGGGGGCCGTATGAGCAGTTCTTC
TRBV12-3/TRBV12-4,NA,TRBJ2-3,NA,CASSLHISSDTQYF,TGTGCCAGCAGTCTCCATATTTCATCTGATACGCAGTATTTT
TRBV27,many,TRBJ2-7,NA,CASSLGGGGLYEQYF,TGTGCCAGCAGTTTAGGGGGAGGGGGCCTCTACGAGCAGTACTTC
TRBV2,NA,TRBJ2-3,NA,CASRNSLLKRTDTQYF,TGTGCCAGCAGAAACAGCCTCCTAAAGCGCACAGATACGCAGTATTTT
TRBV6-5,NA,TRBJ2-1,TRBD1,CASSWDRVGEQFF,TGTGCCAGCAGTTGGGACAGGGTGGGTGAGCAGTTCTTC
TRBV4-2,NA,TRBJ1-2,NA,CASSQDGGANYGYTF,TGTGCCAGCAGCCAAGACGGGGGCGCGAACTATGGCTACACCTTC
TRBV7-9,NA,TRBJ1-1,NA,CASSLVQGRTEAFF,TGTGCCAGCAGCTTAGTACAGGGTCGTACTGAAGCTTTCTTT
TRBV19,NA,TRBJ2-7,NA,CASSIGDNSYEQYF,TGTGCCAGTAGTATCGGGGACAATTCCTACGAGCAGTACTTC
TRBV5-6,many,TRBJ2-7,NA,CASSLGQEHYEQYF,TGTGCCAGCAGCTTGGGGCAGGAACACTACGAGCAGTACTTC
TRBV4-3,NA,TRBJ1-3,NA,CASSQDGKSSGNTIYF,TGCGCCAGCAGCCAAGATGGGAAGAGCTCTGGAAACACCATATATTTT
TRBV7-9,NA,TRBJ2-6,TRBD1,CASSPPTGASGANVLTF,TGTGCCAGCAGCCCTCCGACAGGGGCTTCTGGGGCCAACGTCCTGACTTTC
TRBV29-1,NA,TRBJ2-1,TRBD2,CSVYDLAGEGYNEQFF,TGCAGCGTTTACGATTTAGCGGGTGAGGGCTACAATGAGCAGTTCTTC
TRBV20-1,NA,TRBJ2-3,TRBD2,CSGLAERTDTQYF,TGCAGTGGACTAGCGGAGCGCACAGATACGCAGTATTTT
TRBV6-1,few,TRBJ1-2,NA,CASSPTGLGYGYTF,TGTGCCAGCAGCCCAACGGGCCTGGGCTATGGCTACACCTTC
TRBV9,few,TRBJ2-5,NA,CASSVATGPKETQYF,TGTGCCAGCAGCGTAGCTACTGGGCCTAAAGAGACCCAGTACTTC
TRBV10-2,few,TRBJ2-7,TRBD1,CASSEGGDSYEQYF,TGCGCCAGCAGTGAAGGGGGCGACTCCTACGAGCAGTACTTC
TRBV6-5,NA,TRBJ2-4,TRBD1,CASSSDRVWNIQYF,TGTGCCAGCAGTTCCGACAGGGTTTGGAACATTCAGTACTTC
TRBV29-1,once,TRBJ2-7,TRBD1,CSVEGHMGTGLYEQYF,TGCAGCGTTGAAGGCCATATGGGGACAGGGCTCTACGAGCAGTACTTC
TRBV10-3,many,TRBJ2-1,TRBD1,CAISEQHGTAFNEQFF,TGTGCCATCAGTGAACAACACGGGACAGCGTTTAATGAGCAGTTCTTC
TRBV7-3,NA,TRBJ2-3,TRBD2,CASSPGTSGTQYF,TGTGCCAGCAGCCCAGGGACTAGCGGGACGCAGTATTTT
TRBV12-3/TRBV12-4,NA,TRBJ1-1,TRBD1,CASSPRTGVMNTEAFF,TGTGCCAGCAGTCCCAGGACAGGGGTCATGAACACTGAAGCTTTCTTT
TRBV25-1,NA,TRBJ1-6,NA,CASSETGRNSPLHF,TGTGCCAGCAGTGAAACTGGGCGGAATTCACCCCTCCACTTT
TRBV12-3/TRBV12-4,NA,TRBJ1-2,NA,CASSFGGKVSGYTF,TGTGCCAGCAGTTTCGGCGGGAAAGTCAGTGGCTACACCTTC
TRBV5-6,once,TRBJ2-7,NA,CASSLIFEGSYEQYF,TGTGCCAGCAGCTTGATATTCGAGGGCTCCTACGAGCAGTACTTC
TRBV18,NA,TRBJ1-1,TRBD1,CASSSVADSDRPGTEAFF,TGTGCCAGCTCATCAGTCGCCGATTCGGACAGGCCCGGGACTGAAGCTTTCTTT
TRBV20-1,NA,TRBJ2-7,NA,CSAPLGFANSYEQYF,TGCAGTGCCCCACTGGGGTTCGCGAACTCCTACGAGCAGTACTTC
TRBV29-1,many,TRBJ2-7,TRBD1,CSVEGQGFPYEQYF,TGCAGCGTTGAGGGACAGGGATTCCCTTACGAGCAGTACTTC
TRBV4-2,few,TRBJ1-2,NA,CASSQGKGHGYTF,TGTGCCAGCAGCCAAGGAAAGGGGCATGGCTACACCTTC
TRBV9,few,TRBJ2-6,NA,CASSLNVGANVLTF,TGTGCCAGCAGCCTGAATGTTGGGGCCAACGTCCTGACTTTC
TRBV4-1,NA,TRBJ2-1,NA,CASSQTGQGNYNEQFF,TGCGCCAGCAGCCAAACTGGACAAGGCAACTACAATGAGCAGTTCTTC